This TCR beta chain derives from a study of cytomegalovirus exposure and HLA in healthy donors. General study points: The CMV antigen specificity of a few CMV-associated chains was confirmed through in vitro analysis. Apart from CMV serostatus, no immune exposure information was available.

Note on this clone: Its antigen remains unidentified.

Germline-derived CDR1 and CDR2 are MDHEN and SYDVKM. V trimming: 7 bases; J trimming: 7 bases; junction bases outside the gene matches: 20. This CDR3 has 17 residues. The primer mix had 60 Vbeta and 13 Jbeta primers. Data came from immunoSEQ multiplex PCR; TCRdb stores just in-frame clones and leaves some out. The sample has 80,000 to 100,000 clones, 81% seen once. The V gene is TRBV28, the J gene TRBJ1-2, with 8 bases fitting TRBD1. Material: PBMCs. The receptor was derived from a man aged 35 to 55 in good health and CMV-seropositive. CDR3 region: CASMEEGRGLRWGGYTF. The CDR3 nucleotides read TGTGCCAGCATGGAGGAAGGCAGGGGGCTAAGGTGGGGTGGCTACACCTTC.